The 8 T cell receptor beta chains below were found in one sample sequenced in a study of identical twins (dated by TCRdb to about 2016). Receptors were amplified or captured by 5' RACE. TCRdb lists the instrument as Illumina HiSeq 2000. TCRdb ran its own pipeline on the public reads, namely fastp trimming at Q25 and MiXCR clone calling, and kept in-frame beta chains. Rows with one shared CDR3 protein collapse into an entry with the most common genes and DNA. Present in this sample are around 280,000 distinct CDR3 sequences, 8% to 9% of which were seen just once. The leading ten clones occupy approximately 2.1% of the sample. In addition, the sample was reused for a study of yellow fever vaccine responses in identical twins.

Specimen: memory (CD45RO+) T cells sorted from blood. In light of the paper, this sample's cell subset or site label describes: CD45RO+ enriched T cells. The receptors here all came from a woman younger than 35 in good health.

This clonotype was counted at least ten times. The rearrangement links TRBV28 to TRBJ2-3, with D uncertain. This CDR3 contains 15 residues. V was pared by 5 bases and J by 5 bases, with 17 bases between. Germline loops: CDR1 MDHEN, CDR2 SYDVKM. CDR3 sequence: CASSDTVEAKDTQYF. CDR3 bases: TGTGCCAGCAGTGATACCGTGGAAGCCAAAGATACGCAGTATTTT.

This clonotype was recorded many times. V usage is TRBV2 and J usage is TRBJ2-1, with 11 nucleotides matching TRBD1. The trim removed 4 bases at V and 8 bases at J, leaving 7 bases unmatched. This CDR3 has 15 amino acids. Germline CDR1 SNHLY, CDR2 FYNNEI. CDR3 loop: CASSVRDRGYDEQFF. In DNA, the CDR3 is TGTGCCAGCAGTGTGAGGGACAGGGGGTACGATGAGCAGTTCTTC. Full variable domain (outside the CDR3, taken from reference TRBV2 and TRBJ2-1): EPEVTQTPSHQVTQMGQEVILRCVPISNHLYFYWYRQILGQKVEFLVSFYNNEISEKSEIFDDQFSVERPDGSNFTLKIRSTKLEDSAMYFCASSVRDRGYDEQFFGPGTRLTVL.

This clonotype was seen at least ten times. The J gene is TRBJ2-5, the V gene TRBV12-3 or TRBV12-4, with 8 positions matching TRBD2. The CDR3 loop spans 17 amino acids. Trimming cost V 5 bases and J 2 bases; bases outside gene matches: 13. CDR3 protein: CASSPTGTSRGQETQYF. For the CDR3, the DNA is TGTGCCAGCAGTCCTACCGGGACTAGTAGGGGGCAAGAGACCCAGTACTTC.

This clonotype was seen a handful of times. The chain has TRBV12-3 or TRBV12-4 and TRBJ2-1; 7 bases map to TRBD2. The CDR3 totals 13 residues. V shed 10 bases, J shed 8 bases, and the junction held 11 bases outside the gene matches. CDR3 region: CATRPLGGDEQFF. DNA of the CDR3: TGTGCCACCCGCCCTTTGGGGGGGGATGAGCAGTTCTTC.

This chain joins TRBV5-1 and TRBJ2-5, with D perhaps assigned TRBD1 or TRBD2 (5 bases each). The germline CDR1 and CDR2 sequences are SGHRS and YFSETQ. The CDR3 contains 15 residues. Trimming stripped 3 bases from V and 4 bases from J, with 16 bases between. CDR3 sequence: CASSSRGHEGETQYF. CDR3 coding DNA: TGCGCCAGCAGCTCTAGGGGTCATGAGGGAGAGACCCAGTACTTC.

V usage is TRBV5-1 and J usage is TRBJ2-3, with D possibly TRBD1 on 6 matching bases. The germline CDR1 and CDR2 sequences are SGHRS and YFSETQ. V was pared by 0 bases and J by 1 base, with 9 bases between. This CDR3 is built from 15 residues. DNA for the CDR3: TGCGCCAGCAGCTTGGACAGGGCCCGCACAGATACGCAGTATTTT. Translation gives CASSLDRARTDTQYF.

This clonotype has at least ten counts. The rearrangement joins TRBV4-1 to TRBJ2-2; D possibly corresponds to TRBD2 (6 bases). CDR3 size: 14 residues. V gave up 6 bases and J gave up 4 bases, with 12 bases separating them. CDR1 is MGHRA, CDR2 YSYEKL, per germline. The CDR3 region has the DNA TGCGCCAGCAGGATGGGAGGAGGCACCGGGGAGCTGTTTTTT. Its translation is CASRMGGGTGELFF.

In its sample, this clonotype was seen a few times. The CDR3 spells CASSIRTGGASYNSPLHF. CDR3 nucleotides: TGTGCCAGCAGCATACGGACAGGGGGAGCCTCCTATAATTCACCCCTCCACTTT. This chain links TRBV5-6 with TRBJ1-6; 10 bases match TRBD1. The ends lost 4 bases at V and 0 bases at J; junction bases unmatched: 7. The germline V gene has CDR1 SGHDT and CDR2 YYEEEE. The CDR3 has 18 residues.